This T cell receptor beta chain was recovered during a study of T cell repertoires in cytomegalovirus infection. In TCRdb, the reads were re-called with MiXCR into one record per CDR3 protein. Among some 300,000 distinct CDR3 sequences listed, roughly 13% were seen once. V lost 4 bases to trimming and J lost 5 bases, with 18 bases between them. The length of the CDR3 is 15 residues. Germline V gene data show CDR1 as SGHRS and CDR2 as YFSETQ. In its sample, this clonotype was seen a few times. The sequence was collected from a human donor in good health (CMV status not recorded). Some clones in this sample may be carry-over from other donors' samples. The rearrangement links TRBV5-1 to TRBJ1-2, with D perhaps TRBD1 (6 bases). Input material: PBMCs. The DNA for the CDR3 is TGCGCCAGCAGCCCACCAGGGGAGACAGCTTATGGCTACACCTTC. It codes for CASSPPGETAYGYTF.